These 21 T cell receptor beta chains came from one sample sequenced in a study of T-cell reconstitution after alpha-beta-depleted transplantation in children (dated by TCRdb to 2015 to 2016). Libraries came from PCR. Sequencer: Illumina HiSeq 2500. TCR library preparation used molecular barcoding, with unique molecular identifiers applied to normalize quantification of the TCRbeta repertoire. The raw public reads went through TCRdb reprocessing: fastp at Q25, MiXCR clone calling, in-frame beta chains kept. Each CDR3 protein gets just one entry, which takes the most common genes and DNA from the rows behind it. The sample contains about 980,000 distinct CDR3 sequences, about 26% of them found a single time. The top ten constitute roughly 31% of the sample. The sample's treatment or condition label, decoded: allogeneic hematopoietic cell transplantation with graft depleted of TCRalphabeta T cells and CD19 B cells.

This material consisted of PBMCs, mostly from graft donor cells, taken 360 days after TCRalphabeta/CD19-depleted stem cell transplant. Every receptor here comes from a boy in the first two years of life who had a stem cell transplant for SCID, so the T cells may come from the graft donor.

This clonotype has a handful of counts. At one boundary the junction diverges from the germline segment, which might be a read error. J is TRBJ2-3 and V is TRBV12-3 or TRBV12-4; D is uncertain. The CDR3 has 15 amino acids. The chain's CDR3 is CASSSPTWLGTPMDF. CDR3 DNA: TGTGCCAGCAGTTCCCCTACCTGGCTAGGCACCCCCATGGATTTT.

The V call is TRBV20-1, the J call TRBJ2-7; 9 bases fit TRBD2. V shed 2 bases and J 0 bases; nucleotides not matched to a gene: 2. The V gene's germline CDR1 is DFQATT and CDR2 SNEGSKA (reference sequence). The CDR3 spans 14 residues. The CDR3, as DNA: TGCAGTGCTAGATCTAGCGGGGTCTCCTACGAGCAGTACTTC. It codes for CSARSSGVSYEQYF.

V usage is TRBV6-6 and J usage is TRBJ1-2; perhaps TRBD1 as D (6 bases). Germline CDR1 is MNHNY and CDR2 is SVGAGI (reference sequence). V lost 6 bases and J lost 4, with 12 bases in between. The CDR3 has 13 amino acids. The CDR3 loop is CASSPGGPYGYTF. In DNA, the CDR3 is TGTGCCAGCAGCCCCGGGGGCCCCTATGGCTACACCTTC.

For this clonotype: This may be a read error: a much more frequent sequence differs by one nucleotide. This chain links TRBV5-1 with TRBJ2-7, with D perhaps matching TRBD2 (5 bases). The CDR3 loop spans 12 amino acids. V lost 0 bases and J lost 5, with 6 bases in between. Germline loops: CDR1 SGHRS, CDR2 YFSETQ. The CDR3 sequence: CASSLERDEQYF. CDR3 bases: TGCGCCAGCAGCTTGGAGAGGGACGAGCAGTACTTC.

The V and J genes are TRBV6-1 and TRBJ2-2; D is unclear. CDR1 MNHNS and CDR2 SASEGT come from the germline V gene. This CDR3 is built from 15 residues. The V end was cut by 6 bases, the J end by 4 bases, with 15 bases between. The CDR3 DNA is TGTGCCAGCAGCAGGACGGCCGACCCCACCGGGGAGCTGTTTTTT. Protein product: CASSRTADPTGELFF.

This clonotype has a handful of counts. The chain is built from TRBV20-1 and TRBJ2-1; 14 bases match TRBD2. V lost 3 bases and J lost 7; bases outside the gene matches: 23. CDR1 and CDR2 (germline): DFQATT, SNEGSKA (reference sequence). The length of the CDR3 is 21 residues. DNA of the CDR3: TGCAGTGCTAGGAAGGTCCTGGACGGGAGACTAGCGGGGGGGTCTTGGAATGAGCAGTTCTTC. Translation: CSARKVLDGRLAGGSWNEQFF.

This clonotype was picked up a small number of times. In DNA form, the CDR3 reads TGTGCCACCAGCAGAGTTTTGACTAGCGGGGGGAATGAGCAGTTCTTC. The encoded protein is CATSRVLTSGGNEQFF. The chain combines TRBV15 with TRBJ2-1; 13 positions agree with TRBD2. The junction had 4 bases not matched to a gene; V was cut back by 1 base and J by 7 bases. CDR1 and CDR2 (germline): LNHNV, YYDKDF (reference sequence). The CDR3 contains 16 residues.

This chain uses TRBV4-3 with TRBJ2-5, with 9 bases that match TRBD1. The CDR3 has 15 residues. After removal of 3 bases from V and 4 bases from J, the junction contained 6 bases not matched to a gene. The germline V gene has CDR1 LGHNA and CDR2 YSLEER. CDR3 amino acids: CASSHGQGLGETQYF. CDR3 sequence (DNA): TGCGCCAGCAGCCATGGACAGGGGCTGGGAGAGACCCAGTACTTC.

This clonotype was observed a handful of times. The CDR3 bases are TGTGCCAGCAGCCCTCGAATAGGGTCGAAGGCGAACCGCGCCGAGCAGTACTTC. It is translated as CASSPRIGSKANRAEQYF. The V and J genes are TRBV9 and TRBJ2-7; D gene ambiguous. Germline CDR1 SGDLS, CDR2 YYNGEE. This CDR3 has 18 amino acids. V lost 4 bases, J lost 6 bases, and 29 bases lay in between.

The rearrangement links TRBV15 to TRBJ2-4; D unclear. This CDR3 region has 11 residues. Germline V gene sequence: CDR1 LNHNV, CDR2 YYDKDF (reference sequence). V shed 4 bases and J shed 8 bases, with 6 bases lying between them. DNA for the CDR3: TGTGCCACCAGCAACCGGGACATTCAGTACTTC. Amino acids: CATSNRDIQYF.

CDR3 in amino acids: CASNQDRLGEQFF. CDR3 nucleotides: TGTGCCAGCAACCAAGACCGGCTCGGTGAGCAGTTCTTC. This chain links TRBV6-1 with TRBJ2-1; D call uncertain. Deletions cut 7 bases from V and 9 bases from J, with 16 bases between. This CDR3 is built from 13 residues. Per the germline V gene, CDR1 is MNHNS and CDR2 is SASEGT.

The sample holds a few counts of this clonotype. This sequence joins TRBV7-2 and TRBJ1-5; no clear D. CDR3 length equals 13 residues. V lost 1 base and J lost 11, with 12 bases in between. In germline, CDR1 is SGHTA, CDR2 FQGNSA. The CDR3: CASSLGLALAQHF. Written as DNA, the CDR3 is TGTGCCAGCAGCTTAGGTCTGGCCCTGGCCCAGCATTTT.

J is TRBJ2-3 and V is TRBV20-1; 13 bases match TRBD2. Germline assignment: CDR1 DFQATT and CDR2 SNEGSKA (reference sequence). The CDR3 is made up of 17 amino acids. The ends lost 1 base at V and 1 base at J; junction bases unmatched: 5. The CDR3 sequence is CSARAPGLAGGTDTQYF. In DNA, the CDR3 is TGCAGTGCTAGAGCCCCCGGACTAGCGGGGGGCACAGATACGCAGTATTTT.

In its sample, this clonotype was seen a few times. The rearrangement links TRBV3-1 to TRBJ2-5, with D possibly matching TRBD2 (5 bases). The CDR3 totals 16 residues. The germline CDR1 and CDR2 sequences are LGHDT and YNNKEL (reference sequence). Between the trimmed V and J ends, which lost 2 bases and 2 bases, there was a span of 15 bases. The CDR3 reads CASSQNVGIPQETQYF. The CDR3 DNA reads TGTGCCAGCAGCCAAAATGTCGGGATACCTCAAGAGACCCAGTACTTC.

The chain has TRBV6-1 and TRBJ1-1; perhaps TRBD1 as D (6 bases). This CDR3 spans 14 amino acids. In germline, CDR1 is MNHNS, CDR2 SASEGT. Trimming left V 4 bases short and J 2 bases short, with 11 bases between. The CDR3 spells CASSVQQGNTEAFF. The DNA of the CDR3 is TGTGCCAGCAGTGTACAACAGGGAAACACTGAAGCTTTCTTT.

This clonotype has ten or more counts. The chain is built from TRBV4-1 and TRBJ2-1; no definite D call. The V gene's germline CDR1 is MGHRA and CDR2 YSYEKL. The V gene lost 4 bases and the J gene lost 9 bases, with 22 bases spanning the gap. The CDR3 totals 16 residues. CDR3: CASSLRAAGTPGEQFF. The CDR3 DNA sequence: TGCGCCAGCAGCCTTCGGGCCGCCGGTACTCCTGGTGAGCAGTTCTTC.

This chain uses TRBV29-1 with TRBJ2-1; the D gene could be TRBD1 or TRBD2 (5 bases each). CDR1 is SQVTM, CDR2 ANQGSEA, per germline. V was pared by 4 bases and J by 9 bases, with 16 bases between. This CDR3 contains 13 residues. The CDR3 DNA is TGCAGCGTTGGAAGGGACCCTGGGGGTGAGCAGTTCTTC. Amino acid sequence: CSVGRDPGGEQFF.

The rearrangement links TRBV11-2 to TRBJ2-1; 10 bases fit TRBD2. Germline values: CDR1 SGHAT, CDR2 FQNNGV. This CDR3 has 14 residues. The V and J ends lost 8 bases and 14 bases, in that order; junction bases with no gene match: 15. CDR3 DNA: TGTGCCAGCGTAACGTTAGCGGGGGGTCCCAGGGAGTTCTTC. Translated, it gives CASVTLAGGPREFF.

The chain has TRBV18 and TRBJ2-3; D not resolved. V lost 4 bases and J lost 5, with 7 bases in between. This CDR3 is 12 amino acids long. Germline CDR1 and CDR2: KGHSH and LQKENI. The CDR3 protein is CASSRDLDTQYF. The CDR3 region has the DNA TGTGCCAGCTCACGGGATTTAGATACGCAGTATTTT.

The J gene is TRBJ2-2, the V gene TRBV3-1; unclear D gene. The CDR3 sequence is 16 residues long. The germline gives CDR1 LGHDT, CDR2 YNNKEL (reference sequence). V was trimmed by 0 bases and J by 5 bases, leaving 13 bases between them. CDR3 loop: CASSQEHRRKTGELFF. CDR3 DNA: TGTGCCAGCAGCCAAGAGCACCGACGAAAGACCGGGGAGCTGTTTTTT.

This clonotype was found a few times. V usage is TRBV11-2 and J usage is TRBJ1-5; maybe TRBD1 (5 bases). V dropped 5 bases and J dropped 0 bases, with 11 bases sitting between them. Looked up from germline, CDR1 is SGHAT and CDR2 is FQNNGV. There are 15 residues in the CDR3. DNA for the CDR3: TGTGCCAGCAGCCTGTTTACAGGTAGCAATCAGCCCCAGCATTTT. It encodes CASSLFTGSNQPQHF. Supplemented by reference TRBV11-2 and TRBJ1-5, the full variable domain reads EAGVAQSPRYKIIEKRQSVAFWCNPISGHATLYWYQQILGQGPKLLIQFQNNGVVDDSQLPKDRFSAERLKGVDSTLKIQPAKLEDSAVYLCASSLFTGSNQPQHFGDGTRLSIL.